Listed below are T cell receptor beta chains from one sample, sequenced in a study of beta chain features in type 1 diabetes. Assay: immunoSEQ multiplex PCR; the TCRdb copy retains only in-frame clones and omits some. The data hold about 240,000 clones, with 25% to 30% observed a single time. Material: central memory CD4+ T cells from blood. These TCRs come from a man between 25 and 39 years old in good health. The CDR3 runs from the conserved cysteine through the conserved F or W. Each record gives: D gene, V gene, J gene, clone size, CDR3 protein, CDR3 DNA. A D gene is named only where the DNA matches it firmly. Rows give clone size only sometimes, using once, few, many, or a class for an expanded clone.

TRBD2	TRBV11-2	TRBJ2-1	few	CASSALAGAYNEQFF	TGTGCCAGCAGCGCCCTAGCGGGAGCCTACAATGAGCAGTTCTTC
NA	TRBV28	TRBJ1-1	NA	CASKLYNTEAFF	TGTGCCAGCAAACTATACAACACTGAAGCTTTCTTT
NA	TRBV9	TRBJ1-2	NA	CASSVDSLYGYTF	TGTGCCAGCAGCGTGGACAGCCTCTATGGCTACACCTTC
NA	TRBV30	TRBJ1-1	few	CAWRARANTEAFF	TGTGCCTGGAGGGCCAGGGCGAACACTGAAGCTTTCTTT
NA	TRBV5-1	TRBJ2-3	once	CASSETMTADTQYF	TGCGCCAGCAGCGAAACAATGACAGCAGATACGCAGTATTTT
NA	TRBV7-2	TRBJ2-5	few	CASSLAGPRQETQYF	TGTGCCAGCAGCTTGGCGGGGCCTCGCCAAGAGACCCAGTACTTC
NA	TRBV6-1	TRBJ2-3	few	CASSAERGEDTQYF	TGTGCCAGCAGTGCGGAGAGAGGGGAAGATACGCAGTATTTT
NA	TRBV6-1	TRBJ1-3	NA	CASTLEVNTIYF	TGTGCCAGCACCCTAGAGGTGAACACCATATATTTT
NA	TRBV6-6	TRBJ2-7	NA	CASRRDEPYEQYF	TGTGCCAGCAGGAGGGACGAACCCTACGAGCAGTACTTC
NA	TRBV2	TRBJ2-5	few	CASSAGQGGFQYF	TGTGCCAGCAGCGCCGGACAAGGGGGGTTCCAGTACTTC
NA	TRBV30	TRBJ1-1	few	CAWSGDTYTEAFF	TGTGCCTGGAGTGGCGACACGTACACTGAAGCTTTCTTT
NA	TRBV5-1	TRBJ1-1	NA	CASRQGSVQNTEAFF	TGCGCCAGCAGACAGGGTTCGGTCCAGAACACTGAAGCTTTCTTT
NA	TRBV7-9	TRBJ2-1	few	CASSTQAHNEQFF	TGTGCCAGCAGCACCCAGGCCCACAATGAGCAGTTCTTC
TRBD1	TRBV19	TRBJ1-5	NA	CASSTLTGGGQPQHF	TGTGCCAGTAGTACCCTAACAGGGGGAGGACAGCCCCAGCATTTT
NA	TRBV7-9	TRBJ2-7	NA	CASSLESSYEQYF	TGTGCCAGCAGCTTAGAGAGCTCCTACGAGCAGTACTTC
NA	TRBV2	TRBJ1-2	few	CASNSESINYGYTF	TGTGCCTCAAATTCGGAAAGCATAAACTATGGCTACACCTTC
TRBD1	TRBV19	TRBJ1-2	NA	CASSIAGGSYGYTF	TGTGCCAGTAGTATTGCAGGGGGCAGCTATGGCTACACCTTC
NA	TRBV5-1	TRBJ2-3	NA	CASSRLSLGVTDTQYF	TGCGCCAGCAGCCGACTGTCCCTGGGGGTCACAGATACGCAGTATTTT
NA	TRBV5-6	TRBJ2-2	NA	CASSPQGTGELFF	TGTGCCAGCAGCCCCCAGGGGACCGGGGAGCTGTTTTTT
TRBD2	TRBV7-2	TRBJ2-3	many	CASSFEGRAQYF	TGTGCCAGCAGCTTTGAGGGGAGGGCGCAGTATTTT
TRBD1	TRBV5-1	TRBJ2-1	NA	CASSLVGQGGDEQFF	TGCGCCAGCAGCTTGGTAGGACAGGGGGGCGATGAGCAGTTCTTC
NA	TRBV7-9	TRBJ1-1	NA	CASSQTGLNTEAFF	TGTGCCAGCAGCCAGACAGGCCTGAACACTGAAGCTTTCTTT
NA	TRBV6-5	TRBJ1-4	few	CASSYGRVNEKLFF	TGTGCCAGCAGTTACGGGCGGGTTAATGAAAAACTGTTTTTT
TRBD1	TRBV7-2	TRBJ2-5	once	CASSWDSRSEETQYF	TGTGCCAGCAGTTGGGACAGCAGATCAGAAGAGACCCAGTACTTC
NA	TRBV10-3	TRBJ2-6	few	CAIALGGGPGANVLTF	TGTGCCATCGCCCTAGGAGGAGGGCCTGGGGCCAACGTCCTGACTTTC
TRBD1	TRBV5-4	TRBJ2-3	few	CASRPGQGKDTQYF	TGTGCCAGCAGACCGGGACAGGGCAAGGATACGCAGTATTTT